This record covers a single TCR beta chain. Its antigen is as yet unknown. Profiling relied on immunoSEQ multiplex PCR, and the TCRdb table lists in-frame clones only, not all of them. The table includes roughly 150,000 clones, around 92% detected once. This specimen comes from a study of T cell responses to AZD1222 COVID-19 vaccine. General observations from the study: Donor demographics were predominantly white British with a female majority; clonal diversity may be underestimated. Spike-specific TCRs gained breadth and depth after people received two AZD1222 doses.

This CDR3 is built from 13 residues. Germline V CDR1 and CDR2: LGHDT, YNNKEL (reference sequence). V gave up 5 bases and J gave up 7 bases; unmatched junction bases: 6. The source was peripheral blood, collected on day 0 of AZD1222 vaccination. The sequence was obtained from an adult in good health. This chain connects TRBV3-1 (or the pseudogene TRBV3-2) to TRBJ2-5; TRBD2 matches at 8 bases. This CDR3 reads CASSISGVGTQYF. The CDR3 DNA is TGTGCCAGCAGCATTAGCGGGGTTGGGACCCAGTACTTC.